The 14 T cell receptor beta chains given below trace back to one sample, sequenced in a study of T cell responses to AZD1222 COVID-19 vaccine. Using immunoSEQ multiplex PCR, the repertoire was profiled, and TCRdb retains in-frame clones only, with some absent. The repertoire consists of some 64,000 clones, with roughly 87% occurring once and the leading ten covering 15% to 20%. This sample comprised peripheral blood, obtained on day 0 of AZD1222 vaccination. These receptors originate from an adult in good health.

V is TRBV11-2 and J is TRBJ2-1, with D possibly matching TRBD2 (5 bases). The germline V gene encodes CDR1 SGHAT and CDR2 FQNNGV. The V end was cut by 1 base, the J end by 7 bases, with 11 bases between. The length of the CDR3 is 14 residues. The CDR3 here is CASSLVRGRNEQFF. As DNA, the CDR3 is TGTGCCAGCAGCTTAGTAAGAGGGCGGAATGAGCAGTTCTTC.

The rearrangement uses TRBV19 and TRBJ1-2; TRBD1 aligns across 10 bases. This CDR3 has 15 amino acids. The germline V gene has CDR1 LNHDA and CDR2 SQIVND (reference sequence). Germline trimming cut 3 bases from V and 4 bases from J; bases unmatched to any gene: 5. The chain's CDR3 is CASSIIGTGAYGYTF. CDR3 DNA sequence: TGTGCCAGTAGTATCATCGGGACAGGGGCCTATGGCTACACCTTC.

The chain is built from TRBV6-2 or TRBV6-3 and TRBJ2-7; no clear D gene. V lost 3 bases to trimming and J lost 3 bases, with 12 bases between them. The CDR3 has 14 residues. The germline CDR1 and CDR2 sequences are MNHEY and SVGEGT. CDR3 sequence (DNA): TGTGCCAGCAGTTATTCGAGTAGTAGCTACGAGCAGTACTTC. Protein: CASSYSSSSYEQYF.

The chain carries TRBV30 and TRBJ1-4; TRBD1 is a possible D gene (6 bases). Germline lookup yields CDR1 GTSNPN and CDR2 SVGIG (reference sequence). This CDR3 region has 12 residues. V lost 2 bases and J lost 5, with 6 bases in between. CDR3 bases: TGTGCCTGGAGTCAGGGGAATGAAAAACTGTTTTTT. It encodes CAWSQGNEKLFF.

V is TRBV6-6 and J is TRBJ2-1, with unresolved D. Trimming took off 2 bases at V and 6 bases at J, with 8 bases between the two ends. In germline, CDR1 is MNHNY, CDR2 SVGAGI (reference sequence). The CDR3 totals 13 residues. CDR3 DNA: TGTGCCAGCAGTTACAGGATCTCCAATGAGCAGTTCTTC. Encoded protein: CASSYRISNEQFF.

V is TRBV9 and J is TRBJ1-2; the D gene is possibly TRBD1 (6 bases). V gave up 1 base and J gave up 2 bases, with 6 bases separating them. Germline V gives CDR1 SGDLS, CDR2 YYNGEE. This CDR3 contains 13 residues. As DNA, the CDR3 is TGTGCCAGCAGCGTAACAGGGAACTATGGCTACACCTTC. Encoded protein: CASSVTGNYGYTF.

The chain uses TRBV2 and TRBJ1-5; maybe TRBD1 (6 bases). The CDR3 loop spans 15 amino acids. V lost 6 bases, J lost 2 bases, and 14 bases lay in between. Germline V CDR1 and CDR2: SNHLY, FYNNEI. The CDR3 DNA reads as TGTGCCAGCAGCGGATGGGAGGGGGGCAATCAGCCCCAGCATTTT. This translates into CASSGWEGGNQPQHF. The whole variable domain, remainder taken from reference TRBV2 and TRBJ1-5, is EPEVTQTPSHQVTQMGQEVILRCVPISNHLYFYWYRQILGQKVEFLVSFYNNEISEKSEIFDDQFSVERPDGSNFTLKIRSTKLEDSAMYFCASSGWEGGNQPQHFGDGTRLSIL.

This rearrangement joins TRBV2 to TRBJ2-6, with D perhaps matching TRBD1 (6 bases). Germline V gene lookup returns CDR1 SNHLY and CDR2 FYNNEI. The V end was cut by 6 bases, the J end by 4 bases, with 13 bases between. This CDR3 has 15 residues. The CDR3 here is CASRFQGQGANVLTF. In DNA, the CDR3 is TGTGCCAGCAGATTCCAGGGGCAAGGGGCCAACGTCCTGACTTTC. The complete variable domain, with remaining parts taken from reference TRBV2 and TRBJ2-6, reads EPEVTQTPSHQVTQMGQEVILRCVPISNHLYFYWYRQILGQKVEFLVSFYNNEISEKSEIFDDQFSVERPDGSNFTLKIRSTKLEDSAMYFCASRFQGQGANVLTFGAGSRLTVL.

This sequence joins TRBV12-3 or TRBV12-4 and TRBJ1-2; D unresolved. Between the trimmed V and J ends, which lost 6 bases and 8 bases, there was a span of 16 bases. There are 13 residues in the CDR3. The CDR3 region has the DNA TGTGCCAGCAGGGGGAACAAAGGGCAAGGCTACACCTTC. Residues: CASRGNKGQGYTF.

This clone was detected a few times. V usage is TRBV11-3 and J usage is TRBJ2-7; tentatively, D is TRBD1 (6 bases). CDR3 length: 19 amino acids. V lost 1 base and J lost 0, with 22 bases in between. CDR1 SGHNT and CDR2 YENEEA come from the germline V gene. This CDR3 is CASSLASFSGTQLSYEQYF. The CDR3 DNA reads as TGTGCCAGCAGCTTAGCCTCCTTCTCCGGGACACAACTCTCCTACGAGCAGTACTTC.

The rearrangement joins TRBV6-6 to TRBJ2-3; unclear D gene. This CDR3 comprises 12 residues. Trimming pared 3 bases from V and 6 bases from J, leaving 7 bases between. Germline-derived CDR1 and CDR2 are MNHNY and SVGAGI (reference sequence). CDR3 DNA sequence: TGTGCCAGCAGTTATCTATCGGATACGCAGTATTTT. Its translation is CASSYLSDTQYF.

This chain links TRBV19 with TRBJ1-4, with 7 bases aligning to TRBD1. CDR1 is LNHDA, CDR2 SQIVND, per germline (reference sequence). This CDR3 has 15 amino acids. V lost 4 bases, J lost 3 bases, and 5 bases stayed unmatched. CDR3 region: CASSTGGQANEKLFF. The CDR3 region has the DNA TGTGCCAGTAGTACAGGGGGACAAGCTAATGAAAAACTGTTTTTT.

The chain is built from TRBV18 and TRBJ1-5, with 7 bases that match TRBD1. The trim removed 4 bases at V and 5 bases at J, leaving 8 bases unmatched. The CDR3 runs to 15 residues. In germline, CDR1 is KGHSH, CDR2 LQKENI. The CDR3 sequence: CASSHTGDGHQPQHF. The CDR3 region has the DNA TGTGCCAGCTCACACACAGGGGATGGTCATCAGCCCCAGCATTTT.

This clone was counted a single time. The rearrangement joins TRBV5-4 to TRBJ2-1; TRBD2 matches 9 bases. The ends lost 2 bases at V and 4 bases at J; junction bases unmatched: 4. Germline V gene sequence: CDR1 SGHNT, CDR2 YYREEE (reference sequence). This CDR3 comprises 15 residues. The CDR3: CASSFNSGSYNEQFF. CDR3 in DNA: TGTGCCAGCAGCTTTAATAGCGGGAGTTACAATGAGCAGTTCTTC.